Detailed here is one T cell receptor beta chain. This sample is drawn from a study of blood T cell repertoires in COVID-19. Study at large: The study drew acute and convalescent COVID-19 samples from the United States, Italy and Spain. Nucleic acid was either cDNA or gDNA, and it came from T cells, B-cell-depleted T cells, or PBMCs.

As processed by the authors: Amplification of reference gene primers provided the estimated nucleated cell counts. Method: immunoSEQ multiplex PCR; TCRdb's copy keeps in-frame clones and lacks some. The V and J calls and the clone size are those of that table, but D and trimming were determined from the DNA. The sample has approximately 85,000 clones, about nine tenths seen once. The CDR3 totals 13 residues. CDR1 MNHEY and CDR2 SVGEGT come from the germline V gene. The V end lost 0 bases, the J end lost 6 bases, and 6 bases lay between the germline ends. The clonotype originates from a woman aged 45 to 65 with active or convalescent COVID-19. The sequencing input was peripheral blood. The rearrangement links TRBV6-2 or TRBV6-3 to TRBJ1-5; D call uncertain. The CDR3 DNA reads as TGTGCCAGCAGTTACTCGATGAGTCAGCCCCAGCATTTT. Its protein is CASSYSMSQPQHF.